Presented here are 4 T cell receptor beta chains from one specimen sequenced in a study of blood T cell repertoires in COVID-19 (dated by TCRdb to about 2020). To prepare the library, the immunoSEQ multiplex PCR assay was applied. In its TCRdb copy, this immuneACCESS table keeps in-frame sequences only and misses some clones. Where compared with another copy, unresolved V genes explain less than half of these, and the others have no known cause. The sample data list 35,000 to 45,000 clones, and roughly 90% of these were observed just once. Of the sample, 13% to 15% falls within the top ten clones. The specimen sequenced was peripheral blood. All receptors come from a human donor in a cohort sampled during active COVID-19.

The V call is TRBV10-3, the J call TRBJ1-5; D is ambiguous. V was clipped by 6 bases and J by 9 bases, with 18 bases between them. The germline gives CDR1 ENHRY, CDR2 SYGVKD. The CDR3 is made up of 14 amino acids. The CDR3 coding sequence is TGTGCCATCAGCCACGAGGGCGCACTGAGGCCCCAGCATTTT. It is translated as CAISHEGALRPQHF.

This sequence joins TRBV5-6 and TRBJ2-5; TRBD2 matches at 9 bases. V lost 3 bases and J lost 2; bases outside the gene matches: 5. In germline, CDR1 is SGHDT, CDR2 YYEEEE. The CDR3 extends over 15 amino acids. The CDR3 DNA follows: TGTGCCAGCAGCTGGGAGGGACTAGCTCAAGAGACCCAGTACTTC. Its protein product is CASSWEGLAQETQYF.

The J gene is TRBJ2-6, the V gene TRBV5-8; D possibly corresponds to TRBD1 (5 bases). The ends were cut back, 0 bases at V and 4 bases at J, with 8 bases in the middle. The CDR3 has 15 residues. CDR1 and CDR2 from the germline V gene are SGHTS and YDEGEE. This CDR3 reads CASSLGGAGANVLTF. As DNA, the CDR3 is TGTGCCAGCAGCTTGGGTGGGGCCGGGGCCAACGTCCTGACTTTC.

The chain links TRBV5-6 to TRBJ2-6, with 12 positions matching TRBD1. J lost 0 bases, V lost 4 bases, and 5 bases had no gene match. CDR3 length equals 18 residues. CDR1 and CDR2 (germline): SGHDT, YYEEEE. In DNA form, the CDR3 reads TGTGCCAGCAGCACTCCGGGACAGGGGGCCTCTGGGGCCAACGTCCTGACTTTC. This gives the protein CASSTPGQGASGANVLTF.